These 25 T cell receptor beta chains share one sample of origin, sequenced in a study of blood T cell repertoires in COVID-19. Clones were read by immunoSEQ multiplex PCR, and TCRdb kept only the in-frame ones, dropping some. The sample records more than 65,000 clones, more than 60% being singletons. The material sequenced was peripheral blood. These receptors were taken from an elderly woman with active or convalescent COVID-19.

The rearrangement joins TRBV19 to TRBJ1-5; 7 bases map to TRBD1. With 5 bases clipped from V and 2 bases from J, the junction kept 9 bases outside the gene matches. Germline CDR1 and CDR2: LNHDA and SQIVND (reference sequence). The CDR3 consists of 16 residues. DNA of the CDR3: TGTGCCAGTAGTGCCGGGACAGTTTTGGGCAATCAGCCCCAGCATTTT. The encoded protein is CASSAGTVLGNQPQHF. Full variable domain (outside the CDR3, taken from reference TRBV19 and TRBJ1-5): DGGITQSPKYLFRKEGQNVTLSCEQNLNHDAMYWYRQDPGQGLRLIYYSQIVNDFQKGDIAEGYSVSREKKESFPLTVTSAQKNPTAFYLCASSAGTVLGNQPQHFGDGTRLSIL.

This chain uses TRBV2 with TRBJ2-5; D gene unclear. The V end was cut by 1 base, the J end by 5 bases, with 11 bases between. This CDR3 comprises 14 residues. In germline, CDR1 is SNHLY, CDR2 FYNNEI. In DNA form, the CDR3 reads TGTGCCAGCAGTGAAGTGGGCAGTTTGGAGACCCAGTACTTC. Translating it yields CASSEVGSLETQYF.

The rearrangement uses TRBV9 and TRBJ1-3; D is undetermined. V lost 1 base to trimming and J lost 4 bases, with 6 bases between them. The CDR3 is made up of 13 amino acids. Germline V gene sequence: CDR1 SGDLS, CDR2 YYNGEE. The CDR3 protein is CASSVLPGNTIYF. Written as DNA, the CDR3 is TGTGCCAGCAGCGTACTCCCGGGAAACACCATATATTTT.

The J gene is TRBJ2-1, the V gene TRBV7-8; D remains unclear. The CDR3 spans 13 residues. Between the trimmed V and J ends, which lost 2 bases and 6 bases, there was a span of 8 bases. Germline-derived CDR1 and CDR2 are SGHVS and FQNEAQ. Here the CDR3 reads CASSLYGSNEQFF. CDR3 in DNA: TGTGCCAGCAGCTTATACGGTTCCAATGAGCAGTTCTTC.

This clone was observed once. The rearrangement links TRBV12-3 or TRBV12-4 to TRBJ2-3, with D uncertain. The ends were cut back, 6 bases at V and 3 bases at J, with 10 bases in the middle. CDR3 length equals 13 residues. CDR3 sequence reads: CASSRGFTDTQYF. CDR3 sequence (DNA): TGTGCCAGCAGCCGAGGCTTTACAGATACGCAGTATTTT.

This clone has a handful of counts. This sequence joins TRBV12-3 or TRBV12-4 and TRBJ2-1, with D possibly TRBD2 on 6 matching bases. The V and J ends lost 7 bases and 7 bases respectively, with 14 bases between them. The CDR3 sequence is 13 residues long. CDR3 loop: CASTRTRGNEQFF. The CDR3 bases are TGTGCCAGCACCAGGACTCGGGGGAATGAGCAGTTCTTC.

The chain joins TRBV3-1 (or the pseudogene TRBV3-2) to TRBJ1-6; a weak D match, TRBD1 (5 bases). V was shortened by 0 bases and J by 6 bases, with 15 bases between the two germline ends. The CDR3 spans 17 residues. Germline V gives CDR1 LGHDT, CDR2 YNNKEL (reference sequence). The chain's CDR3 is CASSQDEEGIPNSPLHF. CDR3 coding DNA: TGTGCCAGCAGCCAAGATGAGGAGGGGATCCCTAATTCACCCCTCCACTTT.

The chain combines TRBV6-5 with TRBJ1-3; 7 bases are a match to TRBD1. This CDR3 is 14 amino acids long. Germline CDR1 and CDR2: MNHEY and SVGAGI. Unmatched junction bases numbered 5, after V lost 5 bases and J lost 4 bases. In DNA form, the CDR3 reads TGTGCCAGCAGTATGACAGGGCAAGGAAACACCATATATTTT. It encodes CASSMTGQGNTIYF.

J is TRBJ2-2 and V is TRBV6-4; TRBD1 matches 9 bases. The CDR3 consists of 16 residues. The V gene's germline CDR1 is MRHNA and CDR2 SNTAGT. V was pared by 9 bases and J by 2 bases, with 10 bases of the junction left unmatched. CDR3 loop: CASPLGDRENTGELFF. CDR3 DNA: TGTGCCAGTCCGCTCGGGGACAGGGAAAACACCGGGGAGCTGTTTTTT.

The gene calls are TRBV12-5 and TRBJ2-2, with TRBD2 identical over 7 bases. This CDR3 region has 17 residues. Looked up from germline, CDR1 is LGHNT and CDR2 is FRNRAP. J lost 1 base, V lost 7 bases, and 12 bases had no gene match. DNA for the CDR3: TGTGCTAGTGCCCCTCTGGGGGAGCGGGGGAACACCGGGGAGCTGTTTTTT. Its protein is CASAPLGERGNTGELFF.

This clone has only one observation. The V gene is TRBV4-1, the J gene TRBJ1-2; TRBD1 matches 7 bases. The V segment lost 3 bases and the J segment 8 bases; nucleotides outside the gene matches: 9. CDR3 size: 14 residues. From germline, CDR1 is MGHRA and CDR2 YSYEKL. The CDR3 region has the DNA TGCGCCAGCAGCCAGAGACAGGGAGTTGGAGGCTACACCTTC. This codes for CASSQRQGVGGYTF.

V and J are TRBV18 and TRBJ2-7; TRBD1 matches 9 bases. V dropped 4 bases and J dropped 1; count of bases not matched to a gene: 5. This CDR3 is 15 amino acids long. From germline, CDR1 is KGHSH and CDR2 LQKENI. CDR3 nucleotide sequence: TGTGCCAGCTCACACACCGGGACAGGGTCCTACGAGCAGTACTTC. This sequence encodes CASSHTGTGSYEQYF.

In this sample, this clone turned up many times. The rearrangement joins TRBV30 to TRBJ1-2; 10 bases line up with TRBD1. CDR3 length: 16 residues. Germline lookup yields CDR1 GTSNPN and CDR2 SVGIG (reference sequence). Germline trimming cut 0 bases from V and 5 bases from J; bases unmatched to any gene: 9. CDR3 DNA sequence: TGTGCCTGGAGTGTACCTATCGGGACAGGGGAATATGGCTACACCTTC. Translating it yields CAWSVPIGTGEYGYTF.

The V and J genes are TRBV5-1 and TRBJ2-3; 7 nucleotides agree with TRBD1. The V and J ends lost 4 bases and 2 bases, in that order; junction bases with no gene match: 4. The CDR3 is made up of 14 amino acids. CDR1 is SGHRS and CDR2 is YFSETQ in the germline V gene. CDR3 amino acids: CASSPDRTTDTQYF. The CDR3 DNA sequence: TGCGCCAGCAGCCCGGACAGGACCACAGATACGCAGTATTTT.

This sequence joins TRBV6-5 and TRBJ2-7, with no clear D. The CDR3 has 11 residues. Trimming took 6 bases from V and 4 from J, leaving 7 bases between them. Germline CDR1 is MNHEY and CDR2 is SVGAGI. Written as DNA, the CDR3 is TGTGCCAGCAGCTTTACTTACGAGCAGTACTTC. Protein product: CASSFTYEQYF.

The rearrangement uses TRBV18 and TRBJ1-4, with 9 bases that match TRBD1. J gave up 3 bases and V 4 bases, and 6 bases lay outside the gene matches. CDR1 and CDR2 (germline): KGHSH, LQKENI. CDR3 length: 16 amino acids. CDR3 in amino acids: CASSRTGVGSNEKLFF. As DNA, the CDR3 is TGTGCCAGCTCACGGACAGGGGTCGGGTCTAATGAAAAACTGTTTTTT.

This chain links TRBV6-6 with TRBJ2-3; tentative D call: TRBD1 (7 bases). CDR3 size: 14 residues. Trimming removed 7 bases from V and 7 bases from J, with 18 bases in between. Germline loops: CDR1 MNHNY, CDR2 SVGAGI (reference sequence). The CDR3 sequence is CASTQGGGDNTQYF. DNA for the CDR3: TGTGCCAGCACCCAGGGGGGCGGAGACAATACGCAGTATTTT.

The chain carries TRBV14 and TRBJ2-1; no definite D call. This CDR3 is built from 17 residues. V was shortened by 4 bases and J by 0 bases, with 16 bases between the two germline ends. CDR1 is SGHDN, CDR2 FVKESK, per germline. The CDR3 is CASSRSTSAGSYNEQFF. DNA of the CDR3: TGTGCCAGCAGCCGTTCGACTTCCGCCGGCTCCTACAATGAGCAGTTCTTC.

The V and J genes are TRBV6-1 and TRBJ2-2, with 10 nucleotides matching TRBD1. The CDR3 spans 17 residues. J was trimmed by 4 bases and V by 4 bases; bases with no gene match: 9. The germline V gene encodes CDR1 MNHNS and CDR2 SASEGT. Here the CDR3 DNA reads TGTGCCAGCAGTGGACCGGGACAGGGGAAAGGCACCGGGGAGCTGTTTTTT. Encoded protein: CASSGPGQGKGTGELFF.

Turning to this clone: The junction and the germline gene differ at one end; a read error may be behind it. Other DNA sequences in this specimen translate into the identical CDR3. The chain uses TRBV27 and TRBJ2-1; 9 bases line up with TRBD2. CDR1 and CDR2 from the germline V gene are MNHEY and SMNVEV (reference sequence). This CDR3 comprises 15 residues. The CDR3 spells CASSPFAGGGNEQFF. As DNA, the CDR3 is TGCGCCAGCAGCCCTTTCGCGGGGGGGGGTAATGAGCAGTTCTTC.

The gene calls are TRBV15 and TRBJ2-3, with 8 bases that match TRBD2. The V gene's germline CDR1 is LNHNV and CDR2 YYDKDF (reference sequence). This CDR3 contains 13 residues. Trimming removed 3 bases from V and 6 bases from J; junction bases left unmatched: 2. In DNA form, the CDR3 reads TGTGCCACCAGCAGTCGGGGGGGGGATACGCAGTATTTT. Translation: CATSSRGGDTQYF.

This clone was seen only a few times. The chain has TRBV20-1 and TRBJ1-2; TRBD1 agrees at 7 bases. The V and J ends lost 3 bases and 3 bases, in that order; junction bases with no gene match: 7. In germline, CDR1 is DFQATT, CDR2 SNEGSKA (reference sequence). CDR3 length: 14 residues. Written as DNA, the CDR3 is TGCAGTGCTAGTACTGGGACAGTTGACTATGGCTACACCTTC. Protein sequence: CSASTGTVDYGYTF.

The gene calls are TRBV19 and TRBJ2-7; tentatively, D is TRBD1 (6 bases). Germline V gene sequence: CDR1 LNHDA, CDR2 SQIVND (reference sequence). The length of the CDR3 is 14 residues. V was clipped by 6 bases and J by 0 bases, with 12 bases between them. The CDR3 loop reads CASSQTGGSYEQYF. For the CDR3, the DNA is TGTGCCAGTAGCCAGACAGGCGGCTCCTACGAGCAGTACTTC. Looking up the rest from reference TRBV19 and TRBJ2-7 gives the full variable domain: DGGITQSPKYLFRKEGQNVTLSCEQNLNHDAMYWYRQDPGQGLRLIYYSQIVNDFQKGDIAEGYSVSREKKESFPLTVTSAQKNPTAFYLCASSQTGGSYEQYFGPGTRLTVT.

The gene calls are TRBV6-2 or TRBV6-3 and TRBJ1-1; TRBD1 might be the D (6 bases). V was trimmed by 5 bases and J by 0 bases, leaving 16 bases between them. The CDR3 is 16 amino acids. Germline V gene sequence: CDR1 MNHEY, CDR2 SVGEGT. As DNA, the CDR3 is TGTGCCAGCAGTCCCCGCTGGACAGCCATGAACACTGAAGCTTTCTTT. Its protein is CASSPRWTAMNTEAFF.

The gene calls are TRBV30 and TRBJ1-1; D is undetermined. This CDR3 comprises 12 residues. Trimming took 2 bases from V and 5 from J, leaving 9 bases between them. Looked up from germline, CDR1 is GTSNPN and CDR2 is SVGIG (reference sequence). CDR3: CAWSPVYTEAFF. CDR3 nucleotides: TGTGCCTGGAGTCCCGTCTATACTGAAGCTTTCTTT.